This T cell receptor (beta chain) was sequenced for a study of CD8+ T cells in alopecia areata. Study at large: A regimen of oral tofacitinib, 5 to 10 mg twice daily, was given to treated patients.

This clone was detected a few times. The treatment was: oral pan-JAK inhibitor, 5-10 mg twice daily. The germline V and J ends were trimmed by 2 bases and 8 bases, with 22 bases remaining between them. Germline CDR1 and CDR2: MNHEY and SMNVEV (reference sequence). This CDR3 comprises 17 residues. Reverse transcription of extracted RNA yielded cDNA, which provided the sequencing template. Sequencing used immunoSEQ multiplex PCR; TCRdb keeps in-frame clones, though not all of them. Among under 200,000 clones listed, around 71% were seen once. This TCR came from a human donor with alopecia areata. The chain links TRBV27 to TRBJ2-1; possibly TRBD1 or TRBD2 for D (5 bases each). The sequenced sample was CD4+ T cells sorted from blood, obtained at week 4, from a patient treated with tofacitinib. CDR3 nucleotides: TGTGCCAGCAGTTTAACCCCCCGGGACGCCTCTCACGATGAGCAGTTCTTC. It encodes CASSLTPRDASHDEQFF.